A single sample is the source of the 15 T cell receptor beta chains below, sequenced in a study of blood T cell repertoires in COVID-19. The data were produced by immunoSEQ multiplex PCR, yet TCRdb's version contains in-frame clones alone and is incomplete. The profile shows about 220,000 clones, around 87% of them singletons. The source material was peripheral blood. Receptors originate from a woman in her 30s who had recovered from COVID-19.

The chain recombines TRBV4-3 with TRBJ2-1; a possible D gene is TRBD1 (6 bases). This CDR3 has 15 residues. The germline V and J ends were trimmed by 0 bases and 7 bases, with 13 bases remaining between them. Looked up from germline, CDR1 is LGHNA and CDR2 is YSLEER. In nucleotides, the CDR3 is TGCGCCAGCAGCCAAGATAGGGGGTTTAAGAATGAGCAGTTCTTC. Translated, it gives CASSQDRGFKNEQFF.

The chain recombines TRBV19 with TRBJ2-3, with 8 bases matching TRBD2. The trim removed 4 bases at V and 6 bases at J, leaving 3 bases unmatched. The CDR3 runs to 13 residues. Germline CDR1 and CDR2: LNHDA and SQIVND (reference sequence). For the CDR3, the DNA is TGTGCCAGTAGTAGACGGGAGGGGGATACGCAGTATTTT. This translates into CASSRREGDTQYF.

The gene calls are TRBV27 and TRBJ1-5; unclear D gene. This CDR3 is built from 13 residues. Trimming stripped 6 bases from V and 4 bases from J, with 10 bases between. The germline CDR1 and CDR2 sequences are MNHEY and SMNVEV (reference sequence). CDR3 sequence (DNA): TGTGCCAGCAGGTCGGGGTTTAATCAGCCCCAGCATTTT. Protein product: CASRSGFNQPQHF.

The genes are TRBV7-3 and TRBJ2-2; no clear D gene. Trimming took 5 bases from V and 2 from J, leaving 9 bases between them. Germline loops: CDR1 SGHTA, CDR2 FQGTGA. This CDR3 is built from 14 residues. This CDR3 is CASSNTVNTGELFF. In DNA, the CDR3 is TGTGCCAGCAGCAATACAGTTAACACCGGGGAGCTGTTTTTT.

This chain links TRBV5-1 with TRBJ1-4, with 8 positions matching TRBD1. The CDR3 totals 13 residues. J was trimmed by 7 bases and V by 5 bases; bases with no gene match: 4. CDR1 SGHRS and CDR2 YFSETQ come from the germline V gene. The CDR3 nucleotides are TGCGCCAGCAGAGGAACAGGGGGTGAAAAACTGTTTTTT. Its protein is CASRGTGGEKLFF.

The chain combines TRBV29-1 with TRBJ2-7; 11 nucleotides align to TRBD1. J gave up 3 bases and V 1 base, and 5 bases lay outside the gene matches. Germline loops: CDR1 SQVTM, CDR2 ANQGSEA. This CDR3 contains 15 residues. Written as DNA, the CDR3 is TGCAGCGTTGAAGGTGGACAGGGGGCAATCTACGAGCAGTACTTC. It translates to CSVEGGQGAIYEQYF.

The gene calls are TRBV10-3 and TRBJ2-3, with 12 bases aligning to TRBD2. V dropped 8 bases and J dropped 6; count of bases not matched to a gene: 6. The CDR3 consists of 14 residues. Germline V gives CDR1 ENHRY, CDR2 SYGVKD. The CDR3: CAISLAGGQDTQYF. CDR3 in DNA: TGTGCCATCTCACTAGCGGGGGGCCAGGATACGCAGTATTTT.

This clone came up once. The chain recombines TRBV21-1 with TRBJ2-6; TRBD1 is the table's D call, not checked against the DNA. TRBV21-1 is classified as a pseudogene. This CDR3 has 15 amino acids. The CDR3 sequence: CASSTTGTGANVLTF. The CDR3 coding sequence is TGTGCCAGCAGCACAACAGGGACTGGGGCCAACGTCCTGACTTTC.

The chain has TRBV5-4 and TRBJ2-5, with 7 bases that match TRBD2. The V and J ends lost 4 bases and 2 bases, in that order; junction bases with no gene match: 5. The germline CDR1 and CDR2 sequences are SGHNT and YYREEE (reference sequence). The CDR3 runs 14 residues. The CDR3 reads CASSPASGQETQYF. Written as DNA, the CDR3 is TGTGCCAGCAGCCCGGCTAGCGGACAAGAGACCCAGTACTTC.

The CDR3 loop reads CASSLGGGTYNEQFF. CDR3 sequence (DNA): TGTGCCAGCAGTTTAGGGGGGGGAACCTACAATGAGCAGTTCTTC. The chain has TRBV27 and TRBJ2-1; 7 bases line up with TRBD2. Germline V lookup: CDR1 MNHEY, CDR2 SMNVEV (reference sequence). Trimming at V came to 2 bases and at J to 2 bases, leaving 3 bases not matched to a gene. This CDR3 is 15 amino acids long.

The chain has TRBV29-1 and TRBJ1-1; no reliable D call. The germline V gene encodes CDR1 SQVTM and CDR2 ANQGSEA. The ends were cut back, 6 bases at V and 5 bases at J, with 13 bases in the middle. The CDR3 length is 12 residues. CDR3 amino acids: CSVKGRGTEAFF. The CDR3 coding sequence is TGCAGCGTAAAAGGACGAGGGACTGAAGCTTTCTTT.

The V call is TRBV2, the J call TRBJ2-3; the match to TRBD2 covers 10 bases. The germline V gene has CDR1 SNHLY and CDR2 FYNNEI. V trimming: 11 bases; J trimming: 3 bases; junction bases outside the gene matches: 8. This CDR3 is built from 14 residues. The CDR3 nucleotides are TGTGCCGGTCGACTAGCGGGCCCGACAGATACGCAGTATTTT. It codes for CAGRLAGPTDTQYF.

The chain uses TRBV12-5 and TRBJ2-1; 8 bases agree with TRBD2. J gave up 3 bases and V 5 bases, and 0 bases lay outside the gene matches. This CDR3 comprises 13 residues. Germline V lookup: CDR1 LGHNT, CDR2 FRNRAP. The CDR3 coding sequence is TGTGCTAGTGGTCTAGCGGGCTACAATGAGCAGTTCTTC. Translation: CASGLAGYNEQFF.

The chain uses TRBV6-1 and TRBJ2-7, with 16 bases aligning to TRBD2. CDR1 and CDR2 from the germline V gene are MNHNS and SASEGT. V was pared by 4 bases and J by 2 bases, with 2 bases of the junction left unmatched. This CDR3 has 16 amino acids. The CDR3 loop is CASSAGTSGGAYEQYF. CDR3 nucleotides: TGTGCCAGCAGTGCCGGGACTAGCGGGGGGGCCTACGAGCAGTACTTC.

This rearrangement joins TRBV2 to TRBJ2-7, with 7 bases matching TRBD1. There are 14 residues in the CDR3. Germline lookup yields CDR1 SNHLY and CDR2 FYNNEI. Trimming took 5 bases from V and 6 from J; bases not matched to a gene: 10. Here the CDR3 DNA reads TGTGCCAGCAGTAGGACAGGAGTATCGCCCGAGCAGTACTTC. Residues: CASSRTGVSPEQYF.